The 24 T cell receptor beta chains reported below all come from one sample, sequenced in a study of blood T cell repertoires in COVID-19. TCRdb's table, derived via immunoSEQ multiplex PCR, lists solely in-frame clones and lacks some. The repertoire has 200,000 to 250,000 clones, approximately 90% of them found once; the top ten carry approximately 2.5%. Sample: peripheral blood. Receptors originate from a man aged 30 to 39 with COVID-19, enrolled during active disease.

The chain employs TRBV30 and TRBJ1-6, with D maybe TRBD1 (5 bases). Germline-derived CDR1 and CDR2 are GTSNPN and SVGIG (reference sequence). The length of the CDR3 is 15 residues. V was pared by 3 bases and J by 9 bases, with 18 bases between. The CDR3 sequence: CAWRVPGTPFSPLHF. CDR3 nucleotides: TGTGCCTGGAGGGTCCCGGGGACTCCCTTTTCACCCCTCCACTTT.

This chain links TRBV6-2 or TRBV6-3 with TRBJ2-7; 9 positions match TRBD2. V lost 4 bases to trimming and J lost 3 bases; unmatched junction nucleotides: 4. Germline-derived CDR1 and CDR2 are MNHEY and SVGEGT. The CDR3 loop spans 14 amino acids. The CDR3 region has the DNA TGTGCCAGCAGTTCGACTAGCGGCTACTACGAGCAGTACTTC. Its translation: CASSSTSGYYEQYF.

The chain has TRBV7-6 and TRBJ2-5; 8 bases line up with TRBD2. The CDR3 extends over 16 amino acids. The V gene's germline CDR1 is SGHVS and CDR2 FNYEAQ. J was trimmed by 1 base and V by 5 bases; bases with no gene match: 9. The CDR3 loop reads CASSPGVAGSQETQYF. Here the CDR3 DNA reads TGTGCCAGCAGCCCCGGGGTAGCGGGGTCCCAAGAGACCCAGTACTTC.

The count of this clone is one. The chain carries TRBV18 and TRBJ1-3; D gene ambiguous. V gave up 1 base and J gave up 2 bases, with 12 bases separating them. The germline gives CDR1 KGHSH, CDR2 LQKENI. This CDR3 spans 16 amino acids. CDR3 protein: CASSPRREGTGNTIYF. CDR3 coding DNA: TGTGCCAGCTCACCACGGAGGGAAGGGACTGGAAACACCATATATTTT.

The V gene is TRBV19, the J gene TRBJ2-7, with TRBD2 matching over 9 bases. The CDR3 extends over 17 amino acids. V lost 4 bases, J lost 6 bases, and 16 bases stayed unmatched. Germline V gene sequence: CDR1 LNHDA, CDR2 SQIVND (reference sequence). CDR3 region: CASSKAEQSGRIGEQYF. In DNA, the CDR3 is TGTGCCAGTAGTAAGGCGGAGCAAAGCGGGAGGATTGGCGAGCAGTACTTC.

The chain links TRBV7-8 to TRBJ2-1, with D hard to call. V dropped 3 bases and J dropped 5 bases, with 14 bases sitting between them. The CDR3 spans 15 residues. Germline V CDR1 and CDR2: SGHVS, FQNEAQ. CDR3 sequence reads: CASSFRPLGNNEQFF. CDR3 nucleotide sequence: TGTGCCAGCAGCTTCAGACCCCTAGGTAACAATGAGCAGTTCTTC.

CDR3 sequence reads: CASSRTGTGSPYYNEQFF. CDR3 coding DNA: TGCGCCAGCAGCCGAACCGGGACAGGGTCCCCCTATTACAATGAGCAGTTCTTC. This chain links TRBV5-1 with TRBJ2-1; 9 nucleotides align to TRBD1. This CDR3 is 18 amino acids long. Germline assignment: CDR1 SGHRS and CDR2 YFSETQ. J gave up 4 bases and V 4 bases, and 15 bases lay outside the gene matches. The whole variable domain, remainder taken from reference TRBV5-1 and TRBJ2-1, is KAGVTQTPRYLIKTRGQQVTLSCSPISGHRSVSWYQQTPGQGLQFLFEYFSETQRNKGNFPGRFSGRQFSNSRSEMNVSTLELGDSALYLCASSRTGTGSPYYNEQFFGPGTRLTVL.

The V and J genes are TRBV28 and TRBJ1-1; tentatively, D is TRBD1 (6 bases). This CDR3 is built from 14 residues. Germline CDR1 reads MDHEN; CDR2 reads SYDVKM. Trimming removed 6 bases from V and 5 bases from J, with 16 bases in between. The CDR3: CASSSRGPETEAFF. The CDR3 DNA reads as TGTGCCAGCAGCTCCAGGGGCCCTGAGACTGAAGCTTTCTTT.

V usage is TRBV11-2 and J usage is TRBJ2-7; a weak D match, TRBD2 (7 bases). From germline, CDR1 is SGHAT and CDR2 FQNNGV. V was shortened by 5 bases and J by 7 bases, with 18 bases between the two germline ends. The CDR3 is made up of 14 amino acids. CDR3 nucleotides: TGTGCCAGCAGCCCATCCAGGGGCGGGAGTGAGCAGTACTTC. Translated, it gives CASSPSRGGSEQYF.

V gene TRBV5-6 combines with J gene TRBJ1-3; a weak D match, TRBD1 (6 bases). Germline V gene data show CDR1 as SGHDT and CDR2 as YYEEEE. CDR3 length: 13 amino acids. V lost 4 bases and J lost 4, with 9 bases in between. CDR3 DNA sequence: TGTGCCAGCAGCGTGACAGGAGGAAACACCATATATTTT. This translates into CASSVTGGNTIYF.

The J gene is TRBJ1-1, the V gene TRBV6-5; possibly TRBD1 for D (5 bases). The CDR3 has 13 amino acids. Trimming removed 2 bases from V and 4 bases from J, with 8 bases in between. Germline CDR1 and CDR2: MNHEY and SVGAGI. CDR3 loop: CASSYRQSTEAFF. CDR3 DNA: TGTGCCAGCAGTTACCGACAGAGCACTGAAGCTTTCTTT.

The rearrangement links TRBV24-1 to TRBJ2-1; 8 bases align to TRBD1. The CDR3 has 17 residues. The germline gives CDR1 KGHDR, CDR2 SFDVKD. V lost 4 bases to trimming and J lost 1 base; unmatched junction nucleotides: 8. The DNA for the CDR3 is TGTGCCACCAGTGACCCTGGACAGGGTGAGTCCTACAATGAGCAGTTCTTC. Protein sequence: CATSDPGQGESYNEQFF.

J is TRBJ2-7 and V is TRBV27; 8 bases align to TRBD1. CDR3 length: 14 amino acids. V was clipped by 5 bases and J by 2 bases; unmatched bases: 5. Germline CDR1 MNHEY, CDR2 SMNVEV (reference sequence). In nucleotides, the CDR3 is TGTGCCAGCAGTCCACGGACAGGGCCCTACGAGCAGTACTTC. This sequence encodes CASSPRTGPYEQYF.

The gene calls are TRBV6-6 and TRBJ2-7, with 7 positions matching TRBD1. The CDR3 sequence is 15 residues long. With V trimmed by 6 bases and J by 3 bases, 11 bases remained unmatched. Germline-derived CDR1 and CDR2 are MNHNY and SVGAGI (reference sequence). This CDR3 reads CASSRDKGQIYEQYF. CDR3 bases: TGTGCCAGCAGCCGGGACAAGGGACAGATCTACGAGCAGTACTTC.

The chain is built from TRBV6-5 and TRBJ2-3, with TRBD1 matching over 8 bases. Looked up from germline, CDR1 is MNHEY and CDR2 is SVGAGI. This CDR3 has 14 residues. With V trimmed by 6 bases and J by 4 bases, 6 bases remained unmatched. The DNA of the CDR3 is TGTGCCAGCAGCGGACAGGGAGTTGCAGATACGCAGTATTTT. Translating gives CASSGQGVADTQYF.

The chain's CDR3 is CASSIEISGGENQPQHF. Here the CDR3 DNA reads TGTGCCAGTAGTATAGAAATAAGTGGTGGGGAGAATCAGCCCCAGCATTTT. This sequence joins TRBV19 and TRBJ1-5; unclear D gene. This CDR3 has 17 residues. Trimming removed 0 bases at V and 4 bases at J, with 16 bases between. Germline values: CDR1 LNHDA, CDR2 SQIVND (reference sequence).

Here the CDR3 reads CASSLGSSLYEQYF. The CDR3, as DNA: TGTGCCAGCAGCTTAGGCTCTAGCCTCTACGAGCAGTACTTC. J is TRBJ2-7 and V is TRBV7-2; tentative D call: TRBD2 (5 bases). CDR3 size: 14 residues. Trimming left V 1 base short and J 3 bases short, with 10 bases between. The germline gives CDR1 SGHTA, CDR2 FQGNSA. The entire variable domain, with the rest obtained from reference TRBV7-2 and TRBJ2-7, is as follows: GAGVSQSPSNKVTEKGKDVELRCDPISGHTALYWYRQSLGQGLEFLIYFQGNSAPDKSGLPSDRFSAERTGGSVSTLTIQRTQQEDSAVYLCASSLGSSLYEQYFGPGTRLTVT.

The gene calls are TRBV15 and TRBJ1-1; possible D gene TRBD1, 6 bases. The CDR3 has 15 amino acids. V lost 0 bases, J lost 5 bases, and 13 bases lay in between. The germline V gene encodes CDR1 LNHNV and CDR2 YYDKDF (reference sequence). CDR3: CATSRDLMRGTEAFF. The CDR3 DNA reads TGTGCCACCAGCAGAGATTTGATGAGGGGGACTGAAGCTTTCTTT.

The chain is built from TRBV19 and TRBJ1-1; D is unclear. The CDR3 totals 13 residues. Germline values: CDR1 LNHDA, CDR2 SQIVND (reference sequence). V dropped 9 bases and J dropped 0 bases, with 11 bases sitting between them. The CDR3, as DNA: TGTGCCAGCCTACAGTTAATGAACACTGAAGCTTTCTTT. Protein sequence: CASLQLMNTEAFF. The complete variable domain, with remaining parts taken from reference TRBV19 and TRBJ1-1, reads DGGITQSPKYLFRKEGQNVTLSCEQNLNHDAMYWYRQDPGQGLRLIYYSQIVNDFQKGDIAEGYSVSREKKESFPLTVTSAQKNPTAFYLCASLQLMNTEAFFGQGTRLTVV.

The chain carries TRBV28 and TRBJ2-3; TRBD1 is a possible D gene (6 bases). V was pared by 2 bases and J by 8 bases, with 14 bases between. The length of the CDR3 is 14 residues. Per the germline V gene, CDR1 is MDHEN and CDR2 is SYDVKM. This CDR3 reads CASSLGGAGRTQYF. CDR3 coding DNA: TGTGCCAGCAGTTTAGGGGGCGCTGGGCGTACGCAGTATTTT. Drawing the rest from reference TRBV28 and TRBJ2-3, the complete variable domain is DVKVTQSSRYLVKRTGEKVFLECVQDMDHENMFWYRQDPGLGLRLIYFSYDVKMKEKGDIPEGYSVSREKKERFSLILESASTNQTSMYLCASSLGGAGRTQYFGPGTRLTVL.

V is TRBV18 and J is TRBJ2-6; D is possibly TRBD1 (5 bases). V was pared by 1 base and J by 6 bases, with 10 bases between. The germline V gene encodes CDR1 KGHSH and CDR2 LQKENI. The CDR3 is made up of 15 amino acids. CDR3: CASSPQGVQANVLTF. For the CDR3, the DNA is TGTGCCAGCTCACCACAAGGGGTTCAGGCCAACGTCCTGACTTTC.

The J gene is TRBJ2-4, the V gene TRBV18, with TRBD2 matching 9 bases. The CDR3 is made up of 15 amino acids. Germline trimming cut 1 base from V and 8 bases from J; bases unmatched to any gene: 6. Germline values: CDR1 KGHSH, CDR2 LQKENI. This CDR3 is CASSPLAGALDIQYF. The DNA for the CDR3 is TGTGCCAGCTCACCACTAGCGGGGGCTCTGGACATTCAGTACTTC.

The chain combines TRBV5-6 with TRBJ2-7; a possible D gene is TRBD1 (6 bases). The V end lost 4 bases, the J end lost 0 bases, and 11 bases lay between the germline ends. This CDR3 spans 14 amino acids. The germline V gene encodes CDR1 SGHDT and CDR2 YYEEEE. The CDR3 bases are TGTGCCAGCAGCCTCGACAGGAGCTCCTACGAGCAGTACTTC. It is translated as CASSLDRSSYEQYF.

The chain uses TRBV3-1 (or the pseudogene TRBV3-2) and TRBJ2-7; a possible D gene is TRBD1 (5 bases). CDR3 length equals 21 residues. Between the trimmed V and J ends, which lost 0 bases and 3 bases, there was a span of 30 bases. Germline V lookup: CDR1 LGHDT, CDR2 YNNKEL (reference sequence). CDR3 DNA sequence: TGTGCCAGCAGCCAAGATGCTAGACAGCAAGATGGGGTAGTCGGAATCTACGAGCAGTACTTC. Encoded protein: CASSQDARQQDGVVGIYEQYF.